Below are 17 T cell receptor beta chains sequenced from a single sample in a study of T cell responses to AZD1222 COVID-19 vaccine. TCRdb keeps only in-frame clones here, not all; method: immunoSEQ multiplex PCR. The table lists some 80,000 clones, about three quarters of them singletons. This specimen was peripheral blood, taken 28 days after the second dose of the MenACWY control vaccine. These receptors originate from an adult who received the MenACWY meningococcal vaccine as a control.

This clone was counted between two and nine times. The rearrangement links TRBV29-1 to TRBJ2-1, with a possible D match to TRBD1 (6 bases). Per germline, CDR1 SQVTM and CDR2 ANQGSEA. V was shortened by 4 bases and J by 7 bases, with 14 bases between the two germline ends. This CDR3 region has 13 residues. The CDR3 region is CSVVGQKGNEQFF. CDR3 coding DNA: TGCAGCGTTGTAGGACAGAAGGGGAATGAGCAGTTCTTC.

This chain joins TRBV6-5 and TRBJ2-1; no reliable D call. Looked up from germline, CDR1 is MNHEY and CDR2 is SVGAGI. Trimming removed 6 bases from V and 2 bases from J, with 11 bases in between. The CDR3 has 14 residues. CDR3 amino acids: CASRLTSPYNEQFF. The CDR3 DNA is TGTGCCAGCAGATTAACCAGCCCCTACAATGAGCAGTTCTTC.

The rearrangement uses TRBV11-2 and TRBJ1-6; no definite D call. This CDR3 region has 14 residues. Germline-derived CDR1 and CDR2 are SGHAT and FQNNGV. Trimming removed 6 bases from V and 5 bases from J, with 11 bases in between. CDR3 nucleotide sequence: TGTGCCAGCAGTCTACAGACGAATAATTCACCCCTCCACTTT. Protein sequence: CASSLQTNNSPLHF.

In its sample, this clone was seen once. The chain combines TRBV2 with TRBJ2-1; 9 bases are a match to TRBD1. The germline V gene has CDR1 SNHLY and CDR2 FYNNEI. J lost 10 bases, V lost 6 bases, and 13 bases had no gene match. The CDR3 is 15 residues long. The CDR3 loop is CASSPGTGFSGEQFF. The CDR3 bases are TGTGCCAGCAGCCCCGGGACAGGGTTTTCGGGCGAGCAGTTCTTC.

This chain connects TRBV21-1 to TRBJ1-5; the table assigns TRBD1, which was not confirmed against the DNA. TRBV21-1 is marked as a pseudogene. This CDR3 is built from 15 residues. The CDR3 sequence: CASRSQGEGNQPQHF. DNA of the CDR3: TGTGCCAGCAGGTCACAGGGCGAGGGCAATCAGCCCCAGCATTTT.

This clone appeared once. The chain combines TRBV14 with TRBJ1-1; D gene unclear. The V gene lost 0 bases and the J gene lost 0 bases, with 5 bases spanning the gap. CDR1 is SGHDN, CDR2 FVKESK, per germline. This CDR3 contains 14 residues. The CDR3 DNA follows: TGTGCCAGCAGCCAAGATCCCATGAACACTGAAGCTTTCTTT. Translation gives CASSQDPMNTEAFF.

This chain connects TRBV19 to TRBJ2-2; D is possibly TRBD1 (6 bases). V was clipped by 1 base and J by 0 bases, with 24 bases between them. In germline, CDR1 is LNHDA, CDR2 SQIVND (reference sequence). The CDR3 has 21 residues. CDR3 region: CASSIGVGASWLGANTGELFF. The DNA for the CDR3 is TGTGCCAGTAGTATAGGAGTGGGGGCGTCCTGGTTAGGGGCGAACACCGGGGAGCTGTTTTTT.

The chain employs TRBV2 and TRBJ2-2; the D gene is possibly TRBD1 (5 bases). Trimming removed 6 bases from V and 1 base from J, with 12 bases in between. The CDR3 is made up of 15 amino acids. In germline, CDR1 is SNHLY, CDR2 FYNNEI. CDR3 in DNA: TGTGCCAGCAGGGACGGGCAGGGGAACACCGGGGAGCTGTTTTTT. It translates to CASRDGQGNTGELFF.

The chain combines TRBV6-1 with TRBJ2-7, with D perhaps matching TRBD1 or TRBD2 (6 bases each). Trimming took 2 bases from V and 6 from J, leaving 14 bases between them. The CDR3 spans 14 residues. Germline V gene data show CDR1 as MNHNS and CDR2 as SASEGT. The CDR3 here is CASSEWGAPSEQYF. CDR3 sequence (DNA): TGTGCCAGCAGTGAATGGGGGGCACCGTCCGAGCAGTACTTC.

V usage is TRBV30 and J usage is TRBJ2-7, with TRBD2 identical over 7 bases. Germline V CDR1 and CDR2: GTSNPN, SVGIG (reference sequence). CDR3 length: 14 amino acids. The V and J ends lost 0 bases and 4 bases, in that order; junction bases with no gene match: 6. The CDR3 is CAWSVLAGDYEQYF. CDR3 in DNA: TGTGCCTGGAGTGTACTCGCGGGAGATTACGAGCAGTACTTC.

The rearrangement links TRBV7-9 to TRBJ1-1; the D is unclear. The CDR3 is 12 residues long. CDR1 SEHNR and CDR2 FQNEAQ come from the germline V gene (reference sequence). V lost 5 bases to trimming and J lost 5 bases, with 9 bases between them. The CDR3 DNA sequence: TGTGCCAGCAGCCGAGTTCGTACTGAAGCTTTCTTT. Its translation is CASSRVRTEAFF.

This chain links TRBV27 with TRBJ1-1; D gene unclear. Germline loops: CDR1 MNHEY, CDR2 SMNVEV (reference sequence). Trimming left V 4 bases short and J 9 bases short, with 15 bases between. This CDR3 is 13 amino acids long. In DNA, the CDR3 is TGTGCCAGCAGTTCAGTGGGGAGAGATAAAGCTTTCTTT. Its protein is CASSSVGRDKAFF.

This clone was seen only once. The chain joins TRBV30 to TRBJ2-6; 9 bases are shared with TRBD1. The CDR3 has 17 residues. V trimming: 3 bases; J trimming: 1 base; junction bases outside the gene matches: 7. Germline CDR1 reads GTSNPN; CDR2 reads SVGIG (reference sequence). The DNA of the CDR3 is TGTGCCTGGAGAAGGGACAGGGCGAGATCTGGGGCCAACGTCCTGACTTTC. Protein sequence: CAWRRDRARSGANVLTF.

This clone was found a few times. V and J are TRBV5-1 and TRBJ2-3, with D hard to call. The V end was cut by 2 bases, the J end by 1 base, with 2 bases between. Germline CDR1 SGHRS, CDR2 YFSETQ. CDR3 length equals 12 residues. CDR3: CASSFGTDTQYF. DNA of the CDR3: TGCGCCAGCAGCTTCGGCACAGATACGCAGTATTTT.

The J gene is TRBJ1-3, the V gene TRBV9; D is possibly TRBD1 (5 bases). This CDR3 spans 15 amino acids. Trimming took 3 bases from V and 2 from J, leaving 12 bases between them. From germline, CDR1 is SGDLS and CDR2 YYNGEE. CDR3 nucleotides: TGTGCCAGCAGCGCCGGACGAGGGGCTGGAAACACCATATATTTT. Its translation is CASSAGRGAGNTIYF.

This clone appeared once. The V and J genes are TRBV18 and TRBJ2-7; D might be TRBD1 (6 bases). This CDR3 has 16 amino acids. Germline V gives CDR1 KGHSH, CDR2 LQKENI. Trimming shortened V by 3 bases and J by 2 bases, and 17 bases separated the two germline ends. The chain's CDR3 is CASSPTRGFLPYEQYF. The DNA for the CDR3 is TGTGCCAGCTCACCGACCAGGGGCTTCCTCCCCTACGAGCAGTACTTC.

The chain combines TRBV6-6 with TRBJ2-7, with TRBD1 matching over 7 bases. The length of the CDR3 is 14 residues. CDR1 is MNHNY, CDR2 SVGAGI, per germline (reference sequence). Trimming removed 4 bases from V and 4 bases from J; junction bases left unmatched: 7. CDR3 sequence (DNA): TGTGCCAGCAGTTCCTCGGGACAGTTTTACGAGCAGTACTTC. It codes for CASSSSGQFYEQYF.